The present TCR beta chain was sequenced within a study of blood T cell repertoires in COVID-19. Measured with immunoSEQ multiplex PCR; TCRdb has only the in-frame clones, and not every one. The sample carries around 250,000 clones, approximately 88% recorded once. The CDR3 extends over 15 amino acids. V was pared by 5 bases and J by 4 bases, with 17 bases between. CDR1 and CDR2 (germline): MNHEY, SMNVEV (reference sequence). This sequence was found in a woman between 40 and 55 years old who had been exposed to COVID-19. The chain carries TRBV27 and TRBJ1-1; D is possibly TRBD1 (6 bases). The sample taken for sequencing was PBMCs or T cells enriched from blood (not recorded which). The CDR3, as DNA: TGTGCCAGCAGTCCAAGTATGGGAGGGGGCACTGAAGCTTTCTTT. It yields the protein CASSPSMGGGTEAFF.